The 19 T cell receptor beta chains below come from one sample, sequenced in a study of T-cell reconstitution after alpha-beta-depleted transplantation in children. Researchers prepared the TCRbeta library using unique molecular identifiers, the study reports. MiXCR was run by TCRdb on the PCR reads, yielding one entry per CDR3 protein. Here the sample spans roughly 350,000 distinct CDR3 sequences, about 9.3% being singletons. The starting material was PBMCs from the stem cell graft donor, obtained from the stem cell graft. The receptor source for this set is a human donor who donated a stem cell graft to a child with acute lymphoblastic leukemia.

The table lists this clonotype with many counts. V usage is TRBV29-1 and J usage is TRBJ1-1; D may be TRBD1 (5 bases). The CDR3 loop spans 14 amino acids. V lost 4 bases to trimming and J lost 4 bases, with 16 bases between them. CDR1 is SQVTM, CDR2 ANQGSEA, per germline. CDR3 amino acids: CSVGGVGGTTEAFF. In nucleotides, the CDR3 is TGCAGCGTTGGAGGTGTTGGGGGGACCACTGAAGCTTTCTTT.

The chain couples TRBV4-1 to TRBJ2-3; no definite D call. Trimming left V 3 bases short and J 4 bases short, with 8 bases between. Germline CDR1 MGHRA, CDR2 YSYEKL. The CDR3 runs to 13 residues. The CDR3 nucleotides are TGCGCCAGCAGCCATTTGGCGGCAGATACGCAGTATTTT. Its translation is CASSHLAADTQYF.

Notes on this clonotype: One base away lies a much larger clone, so this may be a sequencing read error. The chain has TRBV6-5 and TRBJ2-7; weak D call: TRBD1 (5 bases). The CDR3 is 15 amino acids. The germline gives CDR1 MNHEY, CDR2 SVGAGI. CDR3 amino acids: CASSYQGRTIPEHYF. Here the CDR3 DNA reads TGTGCCAGCAGTTACCAGGGCAGGACGATCCCCGAGCACTACTTC.

This clonotype showed up just a few times. This chain joins TRBV18 and TRBJ2-7; the match to TRBD2 covers 8 bases. Unmatched junction bases numbered 10, after V lost 4 bases and J lost 5 bases. The CDR3 covers 15 residues. CDR1 and CDR2 (germline): KGHSH, LQKENI. CDR3 loop: CASSRAAGVSHEQYF. CDR3 DNA sequence: TGTGCCAGCTCACGGGCAGCGGGAGTTTCCCACGAGCAGTACTTC.

The chain carries TRBV7-9 and TRBJ2-1, with 11 bases fitting TRBD2. This CDR3 is 16 amino acids long. Per the germline V gene, CDR1 is SEHNR and CDR2 is FQNEAQ (reference sequence). V lost 1 base and J lost 9; bases outside the gene matches: 8. CDR3 sequence reads: CASSLGIGSGRAEQFF. CDR3 in DNA: TGTGCCAGCAGCTTAGGGATCGGTAGCGGGAGGGCTGAGCAGTTCTTC. The full variable domain, with the rest looked up from reference TRBV7-9 and TRBJ2-1, is DTGVSQNPRHKITKRGQNVTFRCDPISEHNRLYWYRQTLGQGPEFLTYFQNEAQLEKSRLLSDRFSAERPKGSFSTLEIQRTEQGDSAMYLCASSLGIGSGRAEQFFGPGTRLTVL.

The chain is built from TRBV7-2 and TRBJ2-1; weak D call: TRBD2 (6 bases). The CDR3 is made up of 12 amino acids. Germline V gives CDR1 SGHTA, CDR2 FQGNSA. The CDR3 coding sequence is TGTGTCTCGCGGGGCGTCGGCAATGAGCAGTTCTTC. This sequence encodes CVSRGVGNEQFF.

This clonotype has more than one count but fewer than ten. V gene TRBV20-1 combines with J gene TRBJ2-7; the match to TRBD1 covers 9 bases. The length of the CDR3 is 14 residues. J gave up 6 bases and V 2 bases, and 8 bases lay outside the gene matches. CDR1 and CDR2 (germline): DFQATT, SNEGSKA (reference sequence). The CDR3 DNA follows: TGCAGTGCTAGACCCCCCGGGACAGGGCTCGAGCAGTACTTC. It yields the protein CSARPPGTGLEQYF.

This chain connects TRBV20-1 to TRBJ2-7; D possibly corresponds to TRBD1 (6 bases). V was clipped by 1 base and J by 3 bases, with 16 bases between them. Germline V CDR1 and CDR2: DFQATT, SNEGSKA (reference sequence). CDR3 size: 15 residues. CDR3 in DNA: TGCAGTGCTAGAGTGGGGGCAGCGGAGGACTACGAGCAGTACTTC. Encoded protein: CSARVGAAEDYEQYF.

For the CDR3, the DNA is TGTGCCAGCAGCGTAGGGGGCAGCGGGAGGTACGAGCAGTACTTC. It translates to CASSVGGSGRYEQYF. V usage is TRBV9 and J usage is TRBJ2-7, with TRBD2 matching 9 bases. The CDR3 is 15 residues long. Looked up from germline, CDR1 is SGDLS and CDR2 is YYNGEE. V gave up 0 bases and J gave up 4 bases; unmatched junction bases: 5.

The rearrangement uses TRBV7-8 and TRBJ1-1; TRBD1 matches 8 bases. The CDR3 totals 16 residues. Germline V gene sequence: CDR1 SGHVS, CDR2 FQNEAQ. Germline trimming cut 1 base from V and 0 bases from J; bases unmatched to any gene: 4. The CDR3 reads CASSLGTGLMNTEAFF. The CDR3 nucleotides are TGTGCCAGCAGCTTAGGGACAGGGCTGATGAACACTGAAGCTTTCTTT. The full variable domain, completed using reference TRBV7-8 and TRBJ1-1, is GAGVSQSPRYKVAKRGQDVALRCDPISGHVSLFWYQQALGQGPEFLTYFQNEAQLDKSGLPSDRFFAERPEGSVSTLKIQRTQQEDSAVYLCASSLGTGLMNTEAFFGQGTRLTVV.

This chain connects TRBV7-9 to TRBJ2-1, with 8 bases that match TRBD2. In germline, CDR1 is SEHNR, CDR2 FQNEAQ (reference sequence). The trim removed 2 bases at V and 4 bases at J, leaving 7 bases unmatched. This CDR3 has 16 residues. DNA of the CDR3: TGTGCCAGCAGCTTAAGGACTAGCATCCTTTACAATGAGCAGTTCTTC. Its protein is CASSLRTSILYNEQFF.

This clonotype was recorded many times. This chain joins TRBV10-3 and TRBJ1-5; D call uncertain. This CDR3 spans 12 amino acids. Germline CDR1 ENHRY, CDR2 SYGVKD. The V and J ends lost 0 bases and 4 bases respectively, with 1 base between them. CDR3 region: CAISESNQPQHF. The CDR3 bases are TGTGCCATCAGTGAGTCGAATCAGCCCCAGCATTTT.

This clonotype came up many times. V is TRBV20-1 and J is TRBJ2-7; no clear D. Per the germline V gene, CDR1 is DFQATT and CDR2 is SNEGSKA (reference sequence). This CDR3 contains 11 residues. Trimming removed 0 bases from V and 0 bases from J, with 0 bases in between. CDR3 loop: CSARDSYEQYF. In DNA, the CDR3 is TGCAGTGCTAGAGACTCCTACGAGCAGTACTTC.

The CDR3 region has the DNA TGTGCCATCAGCAGGCGGGACCATGAGCAGTTCTTC. It is translated as CAISRRDHEQFF. The gene calls are TRBV10-3 and TRBJ2-1; a possible D gene is TRBD2 (6 bases). The V gene lost 6 bases and the J gene lost 8 bases, with 11 bases spanning the gap. Germline-derived CDR1 and CDR2 are ENHRY and SYGVKD. This CDR3 spans 12 amino acids.

This chain connects TRBV6-2 or TRBV6-3 to TRBJ2-7, with 12 positions matching TRBD2. The V segment lost 6 bases and the J segment 6 bases; nucleotides outside the gene matches: 6. CDR1 MNHEY and CDR2 SVGEGT come from the germline V gene. The CDR3 is 14 amino acids. The CDR3 bases are TGTGCCAGCAGCCGACTAGCGGGAGTAAGCGAGCAGTACTTC. Translating gives CASSRLAGVSEQYF.

This chain connects TRBV28 to TRBJ2-3; TRBD2 is a possible D gene (6 bases). The CDR3 has 15 amino acids. From germline, CDR1 is MDHEN and CDR2 SYDVKM. Trimming removed 3 bases from V and 2 bases from J, with 12 bases in between. In DNA, the CDR3 is TGTGCCAGCAGTTTCACCCCTAGCGCCACAGATACGCAGTATTTT. As protein: CASSFTPSATDTQYF.

The J gene is TRBJ2-5, the V gene TRBV6-6; TRBD2 matches 7 bases. Trimming cost V 5 bases and J 3 bases; bases outside gene matches: 3. In germline, CDR1 is MNHNY, CDR2 SVGAGI (reference sequence). The CDR3 consists of 13 residues. The CDR3 region has the DNA TGTGCCAGCAGTCCCCGGGAGGAAGAGACCCAGTACTTC. It encodes CASSPREEETQYF.

This clonotype was counted only a few times. The junction differs from germline at one of its ends, possibly a read error. The rearrangement links TRBV7-7 to TRBJ2-3; 7 bases fit TRBD2. The germline CDR1 and CDR2 sequences are SSHAT and FNYEAQ (reference sequence). CDR3 length equals 13 residues. CDR3 amino acids: CASSLGTTYTQYF. The CDR3 nucleotides are TGTGCTAGCAGCCTCGGGACTACCTATACGCAGTATTTT.

The table lists this clonotype with many counts. In DNA form, the CDR3 reads TGCGCCAGCATTGGAGGCACAGGGGGCCCAGAGACCCAGTACTTC. Translation: CASIGGTGGPETQYF. V gene TRBV5-1 combines with J gene TRBJ2-5; 9 bases fit TRBD1. With 6 bases clipped from V and 4 bases from J, the junction kept 10 bases outside the gene matches. From germline, CDR1 is SGHRS and CDR2 YFSETQ. This CDR3 has 15 amino acids.